Reported below is one T cell receptor (beta chain). It was 200 to 250 ng DNA, about 30,000 T cell genomes, that sorted-subset replicate PCRs used. Original data processing: Filtering differed, since immunoSEQ gave only junction sequences and no quality scores. Sequenced by immunoSEQ multiplex PCR; TCRdb stores in-frame clones only, minus some. V, J and clone size were drawn from that table, and D and trimming were deduced from the DNA. Of roughly 1,600,000 clones listed, 98% are singletons. The CDR3 runs to 15 residues. V was pared by 5 bases and J by 3 bases, with 9 bases of the junction left unmatched. CDR1 and CDR2 from the germline V gene are MNHNS and SASEGT. The data stem from a study of shared clonotypes between healthy human individuals.

This sequence originates from a man aged 25 to 40 in good health. This chain connects TRBV6-1 to TRBJ1-2; 7 bases line up with TRBD1. Sequencing was carried out using naive CD4+ T cells sorted from blood. The subset denotes: CD45RA+ positively selected. CDR3 region: CASSIVTGTDYGYTF. CDR3 nucleotide sequence: TGTGCCAGCAGTATTGTGACCGGGACAGACTATGGCTACACCTTC.